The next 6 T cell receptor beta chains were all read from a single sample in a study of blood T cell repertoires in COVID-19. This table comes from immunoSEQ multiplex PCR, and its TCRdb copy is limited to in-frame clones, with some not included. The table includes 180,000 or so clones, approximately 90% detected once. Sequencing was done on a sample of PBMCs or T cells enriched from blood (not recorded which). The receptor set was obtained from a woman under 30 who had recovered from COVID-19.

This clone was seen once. Here the CDR3 reads CASRSDRNTEAFF. The CDR3 DNA reads TGTGCCAGCAGATCCGACAGAAACACTGAAGCTTTCTTT. The genes are TRBV2 and TRBJ1-1, with D maybe TRBD1 (5 bases). Per germline, CDR1 SNHLY and CDR2 FYNNEI. V was cut by 6 bases and J by 2 bases, with 10 bases left in between. This CDR3 contains 13 residues.

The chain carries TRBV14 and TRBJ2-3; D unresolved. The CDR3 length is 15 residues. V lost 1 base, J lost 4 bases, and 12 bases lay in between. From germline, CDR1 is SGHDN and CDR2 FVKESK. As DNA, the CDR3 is TGTGCCAGCAGCCAAGGCAGTTGGGCCGCAGATACGCAGTATTTT. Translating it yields CASSQGSWAADTQYF.

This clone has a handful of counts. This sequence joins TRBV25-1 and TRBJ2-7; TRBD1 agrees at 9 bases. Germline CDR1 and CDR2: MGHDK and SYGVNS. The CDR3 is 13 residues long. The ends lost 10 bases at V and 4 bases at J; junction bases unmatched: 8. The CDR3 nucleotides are TGTGCCACCTCGGGGGACAGGGATTACGAGCAGTACTTC. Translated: CATSGDRDYEQYF.

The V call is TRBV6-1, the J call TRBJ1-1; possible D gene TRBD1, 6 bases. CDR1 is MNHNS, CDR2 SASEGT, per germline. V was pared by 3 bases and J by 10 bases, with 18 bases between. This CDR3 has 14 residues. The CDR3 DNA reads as TGTGCCAGCAGTGAGGGTGGGGGGGCGCGACGAGCTTTCTTT. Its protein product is CASSEGGGARRAFF.

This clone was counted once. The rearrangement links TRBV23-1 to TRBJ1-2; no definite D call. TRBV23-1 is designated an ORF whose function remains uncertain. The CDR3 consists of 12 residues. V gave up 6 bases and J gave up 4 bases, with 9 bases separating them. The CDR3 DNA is TGCGCCAGCAGGGCTCCCACCTATGGCTACACCTTC. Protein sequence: CASRAPTYGYTF.

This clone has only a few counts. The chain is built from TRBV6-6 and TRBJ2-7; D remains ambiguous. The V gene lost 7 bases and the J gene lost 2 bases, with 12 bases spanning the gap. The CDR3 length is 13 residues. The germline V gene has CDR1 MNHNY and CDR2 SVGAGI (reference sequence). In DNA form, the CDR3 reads TGTGCCAGCACGCAGGCACAAGCCTACGAGCAGTACTTC. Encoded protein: CASTQAQAYEQYF.